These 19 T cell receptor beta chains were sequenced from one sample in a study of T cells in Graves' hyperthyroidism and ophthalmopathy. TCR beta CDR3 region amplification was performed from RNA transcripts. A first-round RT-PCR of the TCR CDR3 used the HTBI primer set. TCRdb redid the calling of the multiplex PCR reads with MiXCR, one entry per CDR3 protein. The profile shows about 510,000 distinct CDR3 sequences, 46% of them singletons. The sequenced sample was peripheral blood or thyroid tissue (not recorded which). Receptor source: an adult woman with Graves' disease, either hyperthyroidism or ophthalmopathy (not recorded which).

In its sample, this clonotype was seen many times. CDR3 sequence: CASSPAQGPNTEAFF. CDR3 sequence (DNA): TGTGCCAGCAGCCCAGCACAGGGACCGAACACTGAAGCTTTCTTT. The chain employs TRBV7-9 and TRBJ1-1; TRBD1 might be the D (6 bases). V was clipped by 5 bases and J by 1 base, with 14 bases between them. This CDR3 comprises 15 residues. The germline gives CDR1 SEHNR, CDR2 FQNEAQ (reference sequence).

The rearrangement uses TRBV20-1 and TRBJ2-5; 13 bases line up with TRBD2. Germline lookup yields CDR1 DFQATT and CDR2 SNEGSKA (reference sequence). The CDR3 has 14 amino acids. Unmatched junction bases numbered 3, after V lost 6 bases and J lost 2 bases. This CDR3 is CSASGLAGQETQYF. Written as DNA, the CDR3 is TGCAGTGCCTCGGGACTAGCGGGACAAGAGACCCAGTACTTC.

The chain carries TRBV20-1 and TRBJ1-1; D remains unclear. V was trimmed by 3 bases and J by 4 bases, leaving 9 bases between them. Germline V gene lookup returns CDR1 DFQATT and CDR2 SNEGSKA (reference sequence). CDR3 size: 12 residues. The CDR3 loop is CSASWGSTEAFF. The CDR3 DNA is TGCAGTGCTAGTTGGGGAAGCACTGAAGCTTTCTTT.

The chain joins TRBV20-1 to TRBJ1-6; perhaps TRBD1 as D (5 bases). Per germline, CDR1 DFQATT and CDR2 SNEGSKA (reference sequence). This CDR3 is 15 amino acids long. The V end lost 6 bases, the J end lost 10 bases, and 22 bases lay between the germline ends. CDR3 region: CSAGREQVGGSPLHF. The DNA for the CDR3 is TGCAGTGCGGGACGGGAGCAAGTGGGCGGCTCACCCCTCCACTTT.

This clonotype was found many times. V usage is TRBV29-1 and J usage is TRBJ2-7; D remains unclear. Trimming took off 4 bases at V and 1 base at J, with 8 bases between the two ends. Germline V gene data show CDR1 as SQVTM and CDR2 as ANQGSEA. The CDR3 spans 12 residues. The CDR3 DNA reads TGCAGCGTTGGGACGAGGTCCTACGAGCAGTACTTC. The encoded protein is CSVGTRSYEQYF.

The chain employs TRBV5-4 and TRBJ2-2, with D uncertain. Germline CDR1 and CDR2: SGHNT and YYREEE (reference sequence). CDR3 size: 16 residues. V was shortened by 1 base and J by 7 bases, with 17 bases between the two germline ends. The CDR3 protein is CASSLWAGGWSGELFF. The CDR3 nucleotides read TGTGCCAGCAGCTTGTGGGCAGGCGGATGGAGCGGGGAGCTGTTTTTT.

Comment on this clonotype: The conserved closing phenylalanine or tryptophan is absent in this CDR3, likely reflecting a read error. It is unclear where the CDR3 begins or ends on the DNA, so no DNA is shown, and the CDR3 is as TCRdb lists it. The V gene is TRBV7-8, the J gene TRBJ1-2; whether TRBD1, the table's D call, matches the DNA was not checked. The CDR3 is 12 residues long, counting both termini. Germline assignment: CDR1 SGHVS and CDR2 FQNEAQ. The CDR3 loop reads CASSLRGRLPSY.

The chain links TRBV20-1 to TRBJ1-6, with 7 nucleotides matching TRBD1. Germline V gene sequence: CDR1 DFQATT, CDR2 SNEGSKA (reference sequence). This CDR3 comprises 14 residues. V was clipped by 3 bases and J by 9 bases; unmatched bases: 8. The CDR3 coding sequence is TGCAGTGCTAGGGGCACAGGGGTCGGTTCACCCCTCCACTTT. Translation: CSARGTGVGSPLHF.

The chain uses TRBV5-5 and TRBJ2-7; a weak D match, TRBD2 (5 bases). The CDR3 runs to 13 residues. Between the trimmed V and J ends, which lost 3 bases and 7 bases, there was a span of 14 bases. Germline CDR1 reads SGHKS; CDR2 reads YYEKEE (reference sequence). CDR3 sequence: CASSSGSLREQYF. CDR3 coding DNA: TGTGCCAGCAGCTCGGGATCTTTGCGGGAGCAGTACTTC.

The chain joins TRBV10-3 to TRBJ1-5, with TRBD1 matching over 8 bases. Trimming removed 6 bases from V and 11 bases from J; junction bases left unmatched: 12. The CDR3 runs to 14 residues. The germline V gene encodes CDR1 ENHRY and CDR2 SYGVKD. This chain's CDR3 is CAIREGTGAGTQHF. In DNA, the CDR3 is TGTGCCATCAGAGAGGGGACAGGTGCAGGGACCCAGCATTTT.

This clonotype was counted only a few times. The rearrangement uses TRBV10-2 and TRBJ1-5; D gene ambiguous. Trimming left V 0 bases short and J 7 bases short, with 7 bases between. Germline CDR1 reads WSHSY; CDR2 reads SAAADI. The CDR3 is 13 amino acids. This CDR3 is CASSESDWQPQHF. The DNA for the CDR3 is TGCGCCAGCAGTGAGTCAGACTGGCAGCCCCAGCATTTT.

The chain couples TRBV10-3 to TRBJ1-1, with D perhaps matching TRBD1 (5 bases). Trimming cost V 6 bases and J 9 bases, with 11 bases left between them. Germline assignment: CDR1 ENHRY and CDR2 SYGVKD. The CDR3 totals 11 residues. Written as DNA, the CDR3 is TGTGCCATCAGCGGGGGGGTTCAAGCTTTCTTT. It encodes CAISGGVQAFF.

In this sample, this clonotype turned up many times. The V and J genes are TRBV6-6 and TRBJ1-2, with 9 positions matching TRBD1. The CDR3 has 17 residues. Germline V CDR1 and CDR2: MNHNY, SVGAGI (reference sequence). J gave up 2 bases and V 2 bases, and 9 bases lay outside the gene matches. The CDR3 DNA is TGTGCCAGCAGTTACGGCTCAACCGGGACAGGGAACTATGGCTACACCTTC. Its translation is CASSYGSTGTGNYGYTF.

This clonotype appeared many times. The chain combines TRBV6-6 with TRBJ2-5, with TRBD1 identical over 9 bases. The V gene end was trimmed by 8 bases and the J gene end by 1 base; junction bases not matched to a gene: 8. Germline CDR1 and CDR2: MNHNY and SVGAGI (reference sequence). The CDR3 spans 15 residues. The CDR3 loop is CASSPGDRVQETQYF. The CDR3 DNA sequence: TGTGCCAGCTCCCCAGGGGACAGGGTCCAAGAGACCCAGTACTTC.

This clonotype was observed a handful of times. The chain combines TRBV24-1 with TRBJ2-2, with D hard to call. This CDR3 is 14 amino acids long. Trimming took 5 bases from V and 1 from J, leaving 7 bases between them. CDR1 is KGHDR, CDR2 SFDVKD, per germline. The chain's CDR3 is CATSGRVNTGELFF. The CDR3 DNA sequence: TGTGCCACCAGTGGCCGGGTGAACACCGGGGAGCTGTTTTTT.

CDR3 coding DNA: TGTGCCACCGCGAAGACCAGGGGGTATCAGCCCCAGCATTTT. This translates into CATAKTRGYQPQHF. This chain connects TRBV19 to TRBJ1-5; 7 nucleotides align to TRBD1. The CDR3 spans 14 residues. J gave up 5 bases and V 10 bases, and 11 bases lay outside the gene matches. Germline CDR1 and CDR2: LNHDA and SQIVND (reference sequence).

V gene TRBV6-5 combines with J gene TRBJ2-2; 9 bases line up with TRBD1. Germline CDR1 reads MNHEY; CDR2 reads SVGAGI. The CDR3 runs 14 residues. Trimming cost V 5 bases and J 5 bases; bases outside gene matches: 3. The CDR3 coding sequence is TGTGCCAGCAGTACAGGGGGCGAGACCGGGGAGCTGTTTTTT. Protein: CASSTGGETGELFF.

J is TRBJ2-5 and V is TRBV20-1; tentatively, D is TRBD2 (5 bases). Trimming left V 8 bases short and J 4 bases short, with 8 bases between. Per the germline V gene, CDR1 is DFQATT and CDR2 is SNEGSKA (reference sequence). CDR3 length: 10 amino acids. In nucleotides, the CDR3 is TGCAGTTCGGCGGGAGAGACCCAGTACTTC. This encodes CSSAGETQYF.

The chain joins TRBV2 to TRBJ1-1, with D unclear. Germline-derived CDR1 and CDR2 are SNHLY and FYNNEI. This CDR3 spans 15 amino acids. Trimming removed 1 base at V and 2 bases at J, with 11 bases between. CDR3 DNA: TGTGCCAGCAGTGAAGGTGGCAGGAAAAACACTGAAGCTTTCTTT. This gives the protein CASSEGGRKNTEAFF.